This T cell receptor beta chain derives from a study of vaccination effects on CD4 cells after COVID-19. TCRdb keeps only in-frame clones here, not all; method: immunoSEQ multiplex PCR. The data contain 70,000 to 95,000 clones, around 76% of them singletons. Antigen-specific CD4+ T cells were expanded with viral peptide pools in the ViraFEST assay before sequencing. The culture ran for 10 days, and then CD4+ T cells were isolated. They grew roughly 2 million PBMC in each well, adding about 10 IU/ml IL-2 and 8.5 to 10 ug/ml peptides. Study-wide results and caveats: Both infection-induced and vaccine-induced clones contracted markedly at late post-vaccination timepoints. Cross-reaction with common cold coronaviruses was seen in only 1 of 255 vaccine-induced clones from healthy vaccinees.

Note on this clone: Its antigen is still unknown.

V gave up 0 bases and J gave up 2 bases, with 13 bases separating them. Germline CDR1 GTSNPN, CDR2 SVGIG (reference sequence). This CDR3 comprises 15 residues. The chain recombines TRBV30 with TRBJ2-5, with D unresolved. The sequenced sample was CD4+ T cells from PBMCs cultured with HCoV-229E spike peptides, obtained before COVID-19 vaccination. The source is a human donor who received a COVID-19 vaccine. CDR3 bases: TGTGCCTGGAGTGTAGTCAGAACCCTACAAGAGACCCAGTACTTC. Amino acid sequence: CAWSVVRTLQETQYF.